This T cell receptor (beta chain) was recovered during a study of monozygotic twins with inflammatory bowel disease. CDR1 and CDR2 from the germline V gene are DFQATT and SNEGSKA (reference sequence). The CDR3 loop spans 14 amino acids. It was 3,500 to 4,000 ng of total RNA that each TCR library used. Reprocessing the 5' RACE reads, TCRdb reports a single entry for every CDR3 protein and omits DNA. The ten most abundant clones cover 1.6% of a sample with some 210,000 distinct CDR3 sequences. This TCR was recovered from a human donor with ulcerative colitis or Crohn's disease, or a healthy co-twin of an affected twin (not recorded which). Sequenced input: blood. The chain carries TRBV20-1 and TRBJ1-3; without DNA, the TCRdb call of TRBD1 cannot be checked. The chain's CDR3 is CSARGGDTGNTIYF.